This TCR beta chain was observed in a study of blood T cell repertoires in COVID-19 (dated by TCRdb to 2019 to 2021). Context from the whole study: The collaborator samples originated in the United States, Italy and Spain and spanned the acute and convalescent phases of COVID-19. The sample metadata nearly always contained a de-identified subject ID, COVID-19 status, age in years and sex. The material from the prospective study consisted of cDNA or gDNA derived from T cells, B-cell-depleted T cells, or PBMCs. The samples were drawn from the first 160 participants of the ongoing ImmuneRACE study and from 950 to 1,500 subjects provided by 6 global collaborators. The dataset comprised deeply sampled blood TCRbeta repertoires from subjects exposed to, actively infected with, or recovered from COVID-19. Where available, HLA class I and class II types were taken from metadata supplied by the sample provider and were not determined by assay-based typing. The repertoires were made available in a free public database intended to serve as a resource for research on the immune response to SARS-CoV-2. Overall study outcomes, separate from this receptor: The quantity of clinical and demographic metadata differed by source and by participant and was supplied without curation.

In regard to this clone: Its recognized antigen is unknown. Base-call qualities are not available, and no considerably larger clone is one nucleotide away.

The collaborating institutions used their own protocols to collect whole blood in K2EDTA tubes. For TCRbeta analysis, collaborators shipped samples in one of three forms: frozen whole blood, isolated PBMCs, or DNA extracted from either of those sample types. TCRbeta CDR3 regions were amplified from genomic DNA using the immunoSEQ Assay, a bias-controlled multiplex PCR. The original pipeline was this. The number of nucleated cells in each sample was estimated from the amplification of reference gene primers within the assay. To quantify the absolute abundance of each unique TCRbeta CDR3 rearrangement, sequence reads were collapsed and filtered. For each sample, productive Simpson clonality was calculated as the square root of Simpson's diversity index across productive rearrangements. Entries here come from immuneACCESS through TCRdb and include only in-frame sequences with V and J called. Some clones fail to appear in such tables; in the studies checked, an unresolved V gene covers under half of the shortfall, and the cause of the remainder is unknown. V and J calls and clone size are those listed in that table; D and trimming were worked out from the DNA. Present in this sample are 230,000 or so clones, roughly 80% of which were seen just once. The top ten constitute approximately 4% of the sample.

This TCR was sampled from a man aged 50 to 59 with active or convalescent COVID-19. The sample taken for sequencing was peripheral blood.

The DNA sequence is given as TGTGCCAGTACCCCCAGTGGAATCCTAGTAACTTACAATGAGCAGTTCTTC. Its protein product is CASTPSGILVTYNEQFF. The sequence joins TRBV19 to TRBJ2-1; no D gene call is confident. CDR1 is given as LNHDA and CDR2 as SQIVND, both from the germline V gene (reference sequence). The junction shows trimming of 7 bases on V and 4 bases on J, plus 23 bases between the germline ends. Counted from cysteine to phenylalanine, this CDR3 has 17 amino acids. Only the CDR3 DNA stays, 51 bases, in frame from base 1.